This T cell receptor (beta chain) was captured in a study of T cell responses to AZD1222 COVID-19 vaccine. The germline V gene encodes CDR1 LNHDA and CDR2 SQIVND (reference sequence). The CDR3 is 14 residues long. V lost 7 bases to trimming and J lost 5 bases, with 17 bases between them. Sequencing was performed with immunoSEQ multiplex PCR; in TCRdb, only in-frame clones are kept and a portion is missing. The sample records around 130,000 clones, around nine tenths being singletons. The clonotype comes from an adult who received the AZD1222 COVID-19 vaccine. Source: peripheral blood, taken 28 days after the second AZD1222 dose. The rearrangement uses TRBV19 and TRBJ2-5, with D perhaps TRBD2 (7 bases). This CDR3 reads CASTAPGGAETQYF. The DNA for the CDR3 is TGTGCCAGTACCGCCCCTGGGGGGGCGGAGACCCAGTACTTC.